This T cell receptor (beta chain) was identified in a study of cytomegalovirus exposure and HLA in healthy donors. General observations from the study: Among the CMV-associated chains, three were confirmed in vitro as specific for CMV antigens.

PCR was performed using 60 Vbeta and 13 Jbeta primers. Sequencing was performed with immunoSEQ multiplex PCR; in TCRdb, only in-frame clones are kept and a portion is missing. This sample yields over 150,000 clones, of which 80% are seen a single time; over 0.95% belongs to the top ten. Only one count was recorded for this clone. As yet, its antigen is unknown. Germline assignment: CDR1 MDHEN and CDR2 SYDVKM. The CDR3 sequence is 15 residues long. The V end was cut by 7 bases, the J end by 0 bases, with 13 bases between. This TCR was sampled from a woman between 45 and 65 years old in good health and CMV-seronegative. The sequenced sample was PBMCs. This chain joins TRBV28 and TRBJ2-1; weak D call: TRBD1 (5 bases). The CDR3, as DNA: TGTGCCAGCACCGCGGACACGCTCTCCTACAATGAGCAGTTCTTC. Translating it yields CASTADTLSYNEQFF.